This entry lists 27 T cell receptor beta chains sequenced from one sample in a study of identical twins. TCRdb independently ran MiXCR on the 5' RACE reads; one entry per CDR3 protein. The sample gives some 500,000 distinct CDR3 sequences, 14% of which show up once; approximately 0.52% is in the top ten. The sample also formed part of further work on yellow fever vaccine responses in identical twins.

Sequencing was performed on CD4+ T cells sorted from blood. The receptors were gathered from a woman aged 18-29 years in good health.

This clonotype occurred a few times. The CDR3 DNA reads as TGTGCTAGTGGTCGGGACTGGAGCACCGGGGAGCTGTTTTTT. Residues: CASGRDWSTGELFF. This sequence joins TRBV12-5 and TRBJ2-2; D may be TRBD2 (6 bases). Germline V lookup: CDR1 LGHNT, CDR2 FRNRAP. This CDR3 has 14 residues. V lost 5 bases to trimming and J lost 4 bases, with 11 bases between them.

This rearrangement joins TRBV7-9 to TRBJ2-1, with 10 positions matching TRBD1. Trimming took 3 bases from V and 3 from J; bases not matched to a gene: 5. The germline V gene has CDR1 SEHNR and CDR2 FQNEAQ (reference sequence). CDR3 size: 16 residues. DNA for the CDR3: TGTGCCAGCAGCTTCACGGGACAGGGGTACTACAATGAGCAGTTCTTC. It yields the protein CASSFTGQGYYNEQFF.

This clonotype was seen only a few times. The chain is built from TRBV10-3 and TRBJ1-6; D gene unclear. In germline, CDR1 is ENHRY, CDR2 SYGVKD. The CDR3 sequence is 14 residues long. Trimming removed 2 bases at V and 8 bases at J, with 10 bases between. The CDR3, as DNA: TGTGCCATCAGTGAGGGGCCCGTATATTCACCCCTCCACTTT. Encoded protein: CAISEGPVYSPLHF.

This sequence joins TRBV24-1 and TRBJ2-1, with D possibly TRBD1 on 5 matching bases. The CDR3 totals 14 residues. Germline CDR1 reads KGHDR; CDR2 reads SFDVKD. V shed 7 bases and J shed 3 bases, with 12 bases lying between them. The CDR3 DNA is TGTGCCACCAGGCTAAGGGGCAGCTACAATGAGCAGTTCTTC. It is translated as CATRLRGSYNEQFF.

The rearrangement joins TRBV12-3 or TRBV12-4 to TRBJ2-7; possibly TRBD2 for D (7 bases). This CDR3 is 14 amino acids long. Trimming removed 7 bases from V and 3 bases from J, with 16 bases in between. The CDR3 DNA is TGTGCCAGCACCATAACGGGGGGCGGCTACGAGCAGTACTTC. Translated: CASTITGGGYEQYF.

The rearrangement joins TRBV28 to TRBJ2-3; 7 bases agree with TRBD2. The germline gives CDR1 MDHEN, CDR2 SYDVKM. This CDR3 spans 16 amino acids. V gave up 8 bases and J gave up 11 bases; unmatched junction bases: 22. The CDR3 DNA follows: TGTGCCAGCTTACCAAATACCGGGACTACCAAGAGTAAGCAGTATTTT. The encoded protein is CASLPNTGTTKSKQYF.

This sequence joins TRBV11-3 and TRBJ2-1, with 14 bases identical to TRBD2. Germline trimming cut 1 base from V and 9 bases from J; bases unmatched to any gene: 5. CDR1 is SGHNT and CDR2 is YENEEA in the germline V gene. This CDR3 is built from 16 residues. CDR3 in amino acids: CASSLGGLAGDTEQFF. The CDR3 coding sequence is TGTGCCAGCAGCTTAGGGGGACTAGCGGGAGATACTGAGCAGTTCTTC. Full variable domain (outside the CDR3, taken from reference TRBV11-3 and TRBJ2-1): EAGVVQSPRYKIIEKKQPVAFWCNPISGHNTLYWYLQNLGQGPELLIRYENEEAVDDSQLPKDRFSAERLKGVDSTLKIQPAELGDSAVYLCASSLGGLAGDTEQFFGPGTRLTVL.

This clonotype came up a few times. The V gene is TRBV7-6, the J gene TRBJ2-5; TRBD2 matches 8 bases. The V gene's germline CDR1 is SGHVS and CDR2 FNYEAQ. V dropped 7 bases and J dropped 1; count of bases not matched to a gene: 8. The CDR3 contains 15 residues. CDR3 sequence (DNA): TGTGCCAGCAACTTCGGGGGGGGGCCCCAAGAGACCCAGTACTTC. This codes for CASNFGGGPQETQYF.

This clonotype came up a few times. The chain carries TRBV3-1 and TRBJ2-3, with 9 bases that match TRBD2. Germline CDR1 and CDR2: LGHDT and YNNKEL (reference sequence). This CDR3 region has 16 residues. The V gene end was trimmed by 4 bases and the J gene end by 2 bases; junction bases not matched to a gene: 7. The CDR3 nucleotides are TGTGCCAGCAGCCCCCAGACTAGCGGATACACAGATACGCAGTATTTT. Amino acids: CASSPQTSGYTDTQYF.

The chain employs TRBV5-1 and TRBJ2-5, with D possibly matching TRBD1 (6 bases). V dropped 1 base and J dropped 4 bases, with 11 bases sitting between them. Germline values: CDR1 SGHRS, CDR2 YFSETQ. This CDR3 is 14 amino acids long. The CDR3 DNA reads as TGCGCCAGCAGCTTGTACAGGGAGAGAGAGACCCAGTACTTC. Its protein product is CASSLYRERETQYF.

V is TRBV11-3 and J is TRBJ2-2; D might be TRBD2 (5 bases). Germline CDR1 reads SGHNT; CDR2 reads YENEEA. Deletions cut 3 bases from V and 2 bases from J, with 7 bases between. This CDR3 spans 14 amino acids. CDR3 DNA: TGTGCCAGCAGCTTCGGGGTTAACACCGGGGAGCTGTTTTTT. Amino acid sequence: CASSFGVNTGELFF.

The genes are TRBV7-8 and TRBJ2-1; the D call may be TRBD1 or TRBD2 (6 bases each). From germline, CDR1 is SGHVS and CDR2 FQNEAQ. V lost 5 bases, J lost 0 bases, and 26 bases lay in between. The CDR3 runs 20 residues. CDR3 in amino acids: CASSPYQTGYGGSSYNEQFF. CDR3 bases: TGTGCCAGCAGCCCGTACCAAACAGGGTACGGGGGAAGCTCCTACAATGAGCAGTTCTTC.

The chain joins TRBV10-2 to TRBJ1-5; 8 bases agree with TRBD1. Germline loops: CDR1 WSHSY, CDR2 SAAADI. This CDR3 has 14 residues. V dropped 4 bases and J dropped 3; count of bases not matched to a gene: 2. The CDR3 DNA is TGCGCCAGCAGTGCAGGGGGCTCCAATCAGCCCCAGCATTTT. This codes for CASSAGGSNQPQHF.

The rearrangement links TRBV20-1 to TRBJ2-7, with 10 bases matching TRBD1. Losses at the gene ends were 2 bases for V and 4 bases for J; bases not matched to a gene: 17. This CDR3 is built from 18 residues. Germline V gene data show CDR1 as DFQATT and CDR2 as SNEGSKA (reference sequence). The chain's CDR3 is CSARSEHTGTGVRYEQYF. In nucleotides, the CDR3 is TGCAGTGCTAGATCCGAACACACCGGGACAGGGGTGCGTTACGAGCAGTACTTC.

This clonotype was observed a few times. The chain joins TRBV4-1 to TRBJ2-2; D may be TRBD2 (6 bases). This CDR3 region has 16 residues. Looked up from germline, CDR1 is MGHRA and CDR2 is YSYEKL. V gave up 2 bases and J gave up 4 bases, with 14 bases separating them. This CDR3 is CASSQFETSSTGELFF. The CDR3 DNA reads TGCGCCAGCAGCCAATTTGAGACTAGTTCCACCGGGGAGCTGTTTTTT.

The chain combines TRBV10-3 with TRBJ1-2; D not certain. The germline CDR1 and CDR2 sequences are ENHRY and SYGVKD. This CDR3 has 13 amino acids. V lost 0 bases to trimming and J lost 4 bases, with 6 bases between them. The CDR3: CAISESSPYGYTF. CDR3 coding DNA: TGTGCCATCAGTGAGTCTTCACCCTATGGCTACACCTTC.

Only a few counts were recorded for this clonotype. This chain uses TRBV28 with TRBJ2-2; 7 nucleotides agree with TRBD1. CDR3 size: 14 residues. The V gene's germline CDR1 is MDHEN and CDR2 SYDVKM. The junction had 4 bases not matched to a gene; V was cut back by 8 bases and J by 1 base. The CDR3 sequence is CASVGQMNTGELFF. CDR3 DNA sequence: TGTGCCAGCGTGGGACAGATGAACACCGGGGAGCTGTTTTTT.

The chain recombines TRBV3-1 with TRBJ2-1, with 14 bases that match TRBD2. The CDR3 is 17 amino acids. The V segment lost 0 bases and the J segment 8 bases; nucleotides outside the gene matches: 6. Germline loops: CDR1 LGHDT, CDR2 YNNKEL (reference sequence). The DNA for the CDR3 is TGTGCCAGCAGCCAAGATTGGGGACTAGCGGGAGTCGATGAGCAGTTCTTC. Residues: CASSQDWGLAGVDEQFF.

V and J are TRBV29-1 and TRBJ2-1; 8 positions match TRBD1. The CDR3 has 11 residues. Looked up from germline, CDR1 is SQVTM and CDR2 is ANQGSEA. V lost 6 bases to trimming and J lost 7 bases; unmatched junction nucleotides: 2. The CDR3 DNA is TGCAGCGTCGGACAGGGAAATGAGCAGTTCTTC. As protein: CSVGQGNEQFF.

The chain carries TRBV29-1 and TRBJ2-1; a possible D gene is TRBD2 (6 bases). Per germline, CDR1 SQVTM and CDR2 ANQGSEA. V lost 8 bases to trimming and J lost 1 base, with 15 bases between them. The CDR3 has 14 residues. The CDR3 sequence is CSCIIRESYNEQFF. CDR3 in DNA: TGCAGCTGTATAATCCGGGAGTCCTACAATGAGCAGTTCTTC.

This clonotype showed up just a few times. The V and J genes are TRBV14 and TRBJ2-3, with TRBD2 matching 9 bases. Germline V CDR1 and CDR2: SGHDN, FVKESK. This CDR3 contains 18 residues. Trimming at V came to 4 bases and at J to 1 base, leaving 12 bases not matched to a gene. The CDR3 bases are TGTGCCAGCAGCCTCGGGCTAGCGGGAACCTCCGGCACAGATACGCAGTATTTT. Encoded protein: CASSLGLAGTSGTDTQYF. Using reference TRBV14 and TRBJ2-3 for the parts outside the CDR3, the full variable domain is EAGVTQFPSHSVIEKGQTVTLRCDPISGHDNLYWYRRVMGKEIKFLLHFVKESKQDESGMPNNRFLAERTGGTYSTLKVQPAELEDSGVYFCASSLGLAGTSGTDTQYFGPGTRLTVL.

The chain has TRBV29-1 and TRBJ2-6; D remains ambiguous. The CDR3 has 14 amino acids. Trimming pared 4 bases from V and 0 bases from J, leaving 7 bases between. The germline V gene encodes CDR1 SQVTM and CDR2 ANQGSEA. The CDR3 DNA reads as TGCAGCGTTGTAGTCCGCTCTGGGGCCAACGTCCTGACTTTC. It encodes CSVVVRSGANVLTF.

Only a few counts were recorded for this clonotype. The V call is TRBV3-1, the J call TRBJ1-1, with D possibly matching TRBD1 (5 bases). The CDR3 sequence is 13 residues long. Germline loops: CDR1 LGHDT, CDR2 YNNKEL (reference sequence). The V and J ends lost 5 bases and 5 bases respectively, with 12 bases between them. The CDR3 nucleotides read TGTGCCAGCAGCTCTCGAGGGGTAACTGAAGCTTTCTTT. It is translated as CASSSRGVTEAFF.

This clonotype was seen only a few times. The DNA for the CDR3 is TGTGCCAGCAGCCAAGATCAAACGGAGACCTACGAGCAGTACTTC. Its protein is CASSQDQTETYEQYF. This sequence joins TRBV3-1 and TRBJ2-7; D is ambiguous. Between the trimmed V and J ends, which lost 0 bases and 2 bases, there was a span of 11 bases. From germline, CDR1 is LGHDT and CDR2 YNNKEL (reference sequence). The CDR3 length is 15 residues.

The chain couples TRBV27 to TRBJ2-1, with 8 bases identical to TRBD2. CDR1 and CDR2 from the germline V gene are MNHEY and SMNVEV (reference sequence). V shed 8 bases and J 10 bases; nucleotides not matched to a gene: 16. CDR3 length equals 15 residues. CDR3 in amino acids: CASGRVGGGNSEQFF. DNA for the CDR3: TGTGCCAGCGGGAGGGTCGGGGGGGGTAACTCAGAGCAGTTCTTC.

The chain recombines TRBV4-3 with TRBJ2-7; 11 bases fit TRBD2. This CDR3 region has 17 residues. Germline lookup yields CDR1 LGHNA and CDR2 YSLEER. Germline trimming cut 2 bases from V and 3 bases from J; bases unmatched to any gene: 9. The CDR3 here is CASSQTQRLAGSYEQYF. DNA of the CDR3: TGCGCCAGCAGCCAAACCCAGAGACTAGCGGGGAGCTACGAGCAGTACTTC.

The chain links TRBV24-1 to TRBJ2-5, with a tentative D call TRBD2 (6 bases). V lost 4 bases to trimming and J lost 5 bases, with 13 bases between them. The CDR3 runs 14 residues. Germline lookup yields CDR1 KGHDR and CDR2 SFDVKD. CDR3 amino acids: CATSDTGTAETQYF. The CDR3 nucleotides are TGTGCCACCAGTGACACCGGGACTGCCGAGACCCAGTACTTC.